This note documents a single T cell receptor (beta chain) sequence. These data originate in a study of shared clonotypes between healthy human individuals. Around 100 million PBMCs were counted before genomic DNA extraction. Trimming at V came to 5 bases and at J to 5 bases, leaving 9 bases not matched to a gene. The CDR3 sequence is 15 residues long. Germline CDR1 is MNHEY and CDR2 is SMNVEV (reference sequence). Repertoires were generated with immunoSEQ multiplex PCR, while TCRdb's copy carries only in-frame clones and drops some. The sample includes around 480,000 clones, over 60% of them seen just once.

The sequenced sample was PBMCs. The V gene is TRBV27, the J gene TRBJ2-7; 10 positions agree with TRBD1. This TCR came from a woman in her forties in good health. Some clones in this sample may be carry-over from other donors' samples. The CDR3 coding sequence is TGTGCCAGCAGTAGTCCGGGAGACAGGGGGCACGAGCAGTACTTC. This codes for CASSSPGDRGHEQYF.